A single sample is the source of the 27 T cell receptor beta chains below, sequenced in a study of blood T cell repertoires in COVID-19. Clones were read by immunoSEQ multiplex PCR, and TCRdb kept only the in-frame ones, dropping some. The sample lists around 220,000 clones; under 85% were seen once. The sequenced material came from peripheral blood. The source of these receptors is an elderly woman with COVID-19, enrolled during active disease.

The chain combines TRBV5-5 with TRBJ2-5; 9 nucleotides line up with TRBD2. CDR1 SGHKS and CDR2 YYEKEE come from the germline V gene (reference sequence). The trim removed 3 bases at V and 1 base at J, leaving 4 bases unmatched. The CDR3 covers 15 residues. Here the CDR3 DNA reads TGTGCCAGCAGCTGGGCGGGGGGGCTCCAAGAGACCCAGTACTTC. Amino acid sequence: CASSWAGGLQETQYF.

This clone was observed a single time. The CDR3 coding sequence is TGCGCCAGCAGCCAAGGTGGGCGAGAGACCCAGTACTTC. This sequence encodes CASSQGGRETQYF. V and J are TRBV4-1 and TRBJ2-5; D uncertain. Germline values: CDR1 MGHRA, CDR2 YSYEKL. CDR3 length: 13 residues. Between the trimmed V and J ends, which lost 1 base and 4 bases, there was a span of 7 bases.

The CDR3 DNA sequence: TGTGCTAGCGGGAGAGGTCGGACTCACAGCTACGAGCAGTACTTC. Protein: CASGRGRTHSYEQYF. V gene TRBV7-7 combines with J gene TRBJ2-7, with 9 nucleotides matching TRBD2. The CDR3 loop spans 15 amino acids. Per germline, CDR1 SSHAT and CDR2 FNYEAQ (reference sequence). Complete variable domain (other parts from reference TRBV7-7 and TRBJ2-7): GAGVSQSPRYKVTKRGQDVTLRCDPISSHATLYWYQQALGQGPEFLTYFNYEAQPDKSGLPSDRFSAERPEGSISTLTIQRTEQRDSAMYRCASGRGRTHSYEQYFGPGTRLTVT.

This sequence joins TRBV5-1 and TRBJ1-1; TRBD1 matches 7 bases. This CDR3 comprises 14 residues. CDR1 SGHRS and CDR2 YFSETQ come from the germline V gene. V was pared by 6 bases and J by 8 bases, with 13 bases of the junction left unmatched. In DNA form, the CDR3 reads TGCGCCAGCACGCCTAACTGGAGACAGGGAGAAGCTTTCTTT. Protein: CASTPNWRQGEAFF.

J is TRBJ1-2 and V is TRBV6-5; the D gene is possibly TRBD1 (6 bases). Between the trimmed V and J ends, which lost 0 bases and 4 bases, there was a span of 12 bases. Looked up from germline, CDR1 is MNHEY and CDR2 is SVGAGI. This CDR3 has 15 residues. The CDR3 is CASSYSIQGTYGYTF. The CDR3 bases are TGTGCCAGCAGTTACTCTATCCAGGGGACCTATGGCTACACCTTC.

The chain combines TRBV19 with TRBJ2-2, with 7 bases aligning to TRBD1. Germline CDR1 is LNHDA and CDR2 is SQIVND (reference sequence). There are 13 residues in the CDR3. The V segment lost 8 bases and the J segment 6 bases; nucleotides outside the gene matches: 6. The CDR3 loop is CASSQGWSGELFF. CDR3 in DNA: TGTGCCAGTTCACAGGGGTGGTCCGGGGAGCTGTTTTTT.

The chain recombines TRBV6-2 or TRBV6-3 with TRBJ2-5; 8 positions match TRBD2. Unmatched junction bases numbered 7, after V lost 2 bases and J lost 5 bases. There are 15 residues in the CDR3. CDR1 and CDR2 (germline): MNHEY, SVGEGT. This chain's CDR3 is CASSYGRGGGETQYF. DNA for the CDR3: TGTGCCAGCAGTTACGGAAGGGGCGGGGGGGAGACCCAGTACTTC.

The CDR3 loop reads CASSPEGANTEAFF. The CDR3 DNA reads TGTGCCAGCAGCCCGGAGGGCGCGAACACTGAAGCTTTCTTT. V usage is TRBV3-1 (or the pseudogene TRBV3-2) and J usage is TRBJ1-1, with D uncertain. Germline CDR1 reads LGHDT; CDR2 reads YNNKEL (reference sequence). The CDR3 is made up of 14 amino acids. Trimming cost V 4 bases and J 1 base, with 10 bases left between them.

This CDR3 reads CASSVLAGGKMAGELFF. CDR3 coding DNA: TGTGCCAGTAGTGTACTAGCGGGAGGAAAAATGGCCGGGGAGCTGTTTTTT. V usage is TRBV19 and J usage is TRBJ2-2, with TRBD2 identical over 12 bases. Germline lookup yields CDR1 LNHDA and CDR2 SQIVND (reference sequence). This CDR3 comprises 17 residues. With V trimmed by 5 bases and J by 6 bases, 10 bases remained unmatched.

This clone was recorded only once. V usage is TRBV7-9 and J usage is TRBJ2-1, with TRBD1 matching over 8 bases. V was clipped by 6 bases and J by 4 bases; unmatched bases: 14. The CDR3 has 17 residues. Germline values: CDR1 SEHNR, CDR2 FQNEAQ (reference sequence). The CDR3 spells CASRLPGTGGVYNEQFF. The CDR3 DNA sequence: TGTGCCAGCAGACTTCCCGGGACAGGAGGAGTATACAATGAGCAGTTCTTC. Using reference TRBV7-9 and TRBJ2-1 for the parts outside the CDR3, the full variable domain is DTGVSQNPRHKITKRGQNVTFRCDPISEHNRLYWYRQTLGQGPEFLTYFQNEAQLEKSRLLSDRFSAERPKGSFSTLEIQRTEQGDSAMYLCASRLPGTGGVYNEQFFGPGTRLTVL.

V gene TRBV28 combines with J gene TRBJ1-2; D may be TRBD1 (5 bases). There are 13 residues in the CDR3. Germline-derived CDR1 and CDR2 are MDHEN and SYDVKM. V was clipped by 4 bases and J by 4 bases, with 10 bases between them. The CDR3 DNA sequence: TGTGCCAGCAGTTCAACAGGTTCCTATGGCTACACCTTC. It yields the protein CASSSTGSYGYTF.

This chain connects TRBV5-1 to TRBJ2-7; D possibly corresponds to TRBD1 (6 bases). V lost 0 bases to trimming and J lost 5 bases, with 12 bases between them. Germline CDR1 and CDR2: SGHRS and YFSETQ. There are 14 residues in the CDR3. The CDR3 bases are TGCGCCAGCAGCTTGGGAAGGGGGTCTAACGAGCAGTACTTC. This sequence encodes CASSLGRGSNEQYF.

The J gene is TRBJ1-5, the V gene TRBV5-1, with 8 nucleotides matching TRBD1. Trimming cost V 2 bases and J 0 bases; bases outside gene matches: 7. Germline CDR1 reads SGHRS; CDR2 reads YFSETQ. The CDR3 contains 17 residues. The chain's CDR3 is CASSFPGQGNSNQPQHF. The CDR3 nucleotides are TGCGCCAGCAGCTTTCCCGGACAGGGAAATAGCAATCAGCCCCAGCATTTT.

The chain employs TRBV6-1 and TRBJ1-4; D remains ambiguous. The V and J ends lost 2 bases and 0 bases respectively, with 4 bases between them. The CDR3 has 14 residues. CDR1 MNHNS and CDR2 SASEGT come from the germline V gene. CDR3 nucleotide sequence: TGTGCCAGCAGTGAACAGACAACTAATGAAAAACTGTTTTTT. It specifies CASSEQTTNEKLFF.

CDR3 protein: CATARRERDGYTF. The CDR3 bases are TGTGCCACTGCGAGAAGGGAGCGAGATGGCTACACCTTC. The J gene is TRBJ1-2, the V gene TRBV19; D gene uncertain. The V gene lost 10 bases and the J gene lost 6 bases, with 18 bases spanning the gap. CDR1 and CDR2 (germline): LNHDA, SQIVND (reference sequence). This CDR3 region has 13 residues.

The CDR3 loop reads CASSFPSSYTQYF. CDR3 in DNA: TGTGCCAGCAGTTTTCCCTCCTCTTATACGCAGTATTTT. The chain combines TRBV7-9 with TRBJ2-3, with no clear D. The CDR3 consists of 13 residues. Germline V gene sequence: CDR1 SEHNR, CDR2 FQNEAQ (reference sequence). Trimming shortened V by 6 bases and J by 7 bases, and 14 bases separated the two germline ends.

This chain links TRBV18 with TRBJ1-2; D possibly corresponds to TRBD1 (5 bases). The CDR3 is 13 amino acids. V was trimmed by 4 bases and J by 8 bases, leaving 14 bases between them. CDR1 is KGHSH and CDR2 is LQKENI in the germline V gene. In nucleotides, the CDR3 is TGTGCCAGCTCACTCAGCGGGACCCCGGGCTACACCTTC. Translation: CASSLSGTPGYTF.

This chain connects TRBV5-1 to TRBJ2-4, with a tentative D call TRBD2 (5 bases). The CDR3 loop spans 15 amino acids. Trimming stripped 4 bases from V and 8 bases from J, with 19 bases between. The germline V gene encodes CDR1 SGHRS and CDR2 YFSETQ. CDR3 DNA: TGCGCCAGCAGCCTAGGCCCCGGGCCGGAGGACATTCAGTACTTC. Protein sequence: CASSLGPGPEDIQYF.

The CDR3 spells CAIRKSGEGYTF. The DNA of the CDR3 is TGTGCCATCAGAAAGTCAGGGGAGGGCTACACCTTC. This chain connects TRBV10-3 to TRBJ1-2, with D possibly TRBD1 on 6 matching bases. This CDR3 has 12 amino acids. Trimming cost V 6 bases and J 8 bases, with 13 bases left between them. Germline V gene lookup returns CDR1 ENHRY and CDR2 SYGVKD.

The genes are TRBV18 and TRBJ1-5; D may be TRBD1 (5 bases). The CDR3 length is 13 residues. V lost 6 bases and J 8 bases, leaving 14 bases between the germline ends. The V gene's germline CDR1 is KGHSH and CDR2 LQKENI. CDR3 coding DNA: TGTGCCAGCTCCGCCAGGGCCCTAGAGCCCCAGCATTTT. This sequence encodes CASSARALEPQHF. Filled out from reference TRBV18 and TRBJ1-5, the complete variable domain reads NAGVMQNPRHLVRRRGQEARLRCSPMKGHSHVYWYRQLPEEGLKFMVYLQKENIIDESGMPKERFSAEFPKEGPSILRIQQVVRGDSAAYFCASSARALEPQHFGDGTRLSIL.

The chain couples TRBV29-1 to TRBJ1-4; 9 bases match TRBD1. The CDR3 is 12 residues long. Germline-derived CDR1 and CDR2 are SQVTM and ANQGSEA. V gave up 6 bases and J gave up 8 bases; unmatched junction bases: 4. In DNA, the CDR3 is TGCAGCGTCCCGGACAGGGGCGAAAAACTGTTTTTT. Translated: CSVPDRGEKLFF.

This chain links TRBV3-1 (or the pseudogene TRBV3-2) with TRBJ1-2; 10 bases fit TRBD1. V was clipped by 4 bases and J by 8 bases; unmatched bases: 10. Germline V gene data show CDR1 as LGHDT and CDR2 as YNNKEL (reference sequence). This CDR3 has 15 amino acids. The CDR3 loop is CASSPRRQGAKGYTF. The CDR3 region has the DNA TGTGCCAGCAGCCCCAGGCGACAGGGGGCGAAGGGCTACACCTTC.

The chain employs TRBV11-2 and TRBJ2-5; 7 positions agree with TRBD1. The germline V gene has CDR1 SGHAT and CDR2 FQNNGV. Trimming took 5 bases from V and 2 from J; bases not matched to a gene: 5. The CDR3 totals 14 residues. For the CDR3, the DNA is TGTGCCAGCAGCCCCGGGACAGCTCAAGAGACCCAGTACTTC. Residues: CASSPGTAQETQYF. The full variable domain, completed using reference TRBV11-2 and TRBJ2-5, is EAGVAQSPRYKIIEKRQSVAFWCNPISGHATLYWYQQILGQGPKLLIQFQNNGVVDDSQLPKDRFSAERLKGVDSTLKIQPAKLEDSAVYLCASSPGTAQETQYFGPGTRLLVL.

The CDR3 reads CASSVVGQGSHYGYTF. The CDR3 region has the DNA TGTGCCAGCAGCGTAGTGGGACAGGGGTCCCACTATGGCTACACCTTC. The V call is TRBV9, the J call TRBJ1-2; TRBD1 matches at 10 bases. Germline assignment: CDR1 SGDLS and CDR2 YYNGEE. The CDR3 runs 16 residues. V shed 0 bases and J 3 bases; nucleotides not matched to a gene: 5.

The chain links TRBV19 to TRBJ1-1; D is perhaps TRBD1 (5 bases). V shed 6 bases and J shed 5 bases, with 13 bases lying between them. Germline CDR1 LNHDA, CDR2 SQIVND (reference sequence). The CDR3 extends over 13 amino acids. CDR3 sequence reads: CASSRVVGTEAFF. DNA of the CDR3: TGTGCCAGTAGCAGGGTAGTCGGAACTGAAGCTTTCTTT.

The J gene is TRBJ2-1, the V gene TRBV5-1, with D maybe TRBD1 (5 bases). The V gene lost 1 base and the J gene lost 4 bases, with 6 bases spanning the gap. The CDR3 runs to 13 residues. Germline assignment: CDR1 SGHRS and CDR2 YFSETQ. CDR3 coding DNA: TGCGCCAGCAGCTTGCGGACATACAATGAGCAGTTCTTC. Translation gives CASSLRTYNEQFF.

The rearrangement uses TRBV7-6 and TRBJ2-3, with D maybe TRBD2 (5 bases). CDR1 and CDR2 (germline): SGHVS, FNYEAQ. V dropped 6 bases and J dropped 6 bases, with 13 bases sitting between them. This CDR3 is 13 amino acids long. The CDR3 region is CASRTPGEDTQYF. In nucleotides, the CDR3 is TGTGCCAGCAGAACCCCCGGGGAGGATACGCAGTATTTT.